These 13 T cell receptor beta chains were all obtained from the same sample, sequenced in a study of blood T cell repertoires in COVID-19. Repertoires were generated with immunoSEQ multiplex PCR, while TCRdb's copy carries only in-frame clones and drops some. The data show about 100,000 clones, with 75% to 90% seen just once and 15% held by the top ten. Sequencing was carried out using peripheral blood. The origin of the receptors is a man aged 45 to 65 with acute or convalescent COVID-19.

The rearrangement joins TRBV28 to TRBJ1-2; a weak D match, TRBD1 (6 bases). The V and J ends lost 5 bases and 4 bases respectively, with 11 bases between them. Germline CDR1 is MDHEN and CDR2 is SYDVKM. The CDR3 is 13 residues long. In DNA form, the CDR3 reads TGTGCCAGCAGTGCGACAGGCGGCTATGGCTACACCTTC. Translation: CASSATGGYGYTF.

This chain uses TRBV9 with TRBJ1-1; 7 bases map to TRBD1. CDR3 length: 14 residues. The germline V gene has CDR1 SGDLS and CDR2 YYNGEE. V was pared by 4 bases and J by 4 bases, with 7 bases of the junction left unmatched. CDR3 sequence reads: CASSPSQGPTEAFF. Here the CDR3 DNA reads TGTGCCAGCAGCCCATCACAGGGGCCCACTGAAGCTTTCTTT. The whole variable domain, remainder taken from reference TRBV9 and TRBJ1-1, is DSGVTQTPKHLITATGQRVTLRCSPRSGDLSVYWYQQSLDQGLQFLIQYYNGEERAKGNILERFSAQQFPDLHSELNLSSLELGDSALYFCASSPSQGPTEAFFGQGTRLTVV.

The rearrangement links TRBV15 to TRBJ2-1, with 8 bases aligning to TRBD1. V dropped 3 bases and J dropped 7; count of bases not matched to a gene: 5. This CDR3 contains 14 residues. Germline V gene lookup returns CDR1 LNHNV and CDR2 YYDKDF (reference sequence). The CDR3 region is CATSRRQGRNEQFF. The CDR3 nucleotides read TGTGCCACCAGCAGGAGACAGGGGAGGAATGAGCAGTTCTTC.

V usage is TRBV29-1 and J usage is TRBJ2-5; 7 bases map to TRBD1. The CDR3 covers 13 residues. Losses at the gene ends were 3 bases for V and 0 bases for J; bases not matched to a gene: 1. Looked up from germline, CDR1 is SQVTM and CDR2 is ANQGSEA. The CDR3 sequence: CSVDRGNQETQYF. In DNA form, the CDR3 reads TGCAGCGTTGACAGGGGGAACCAAGAGACCCAGTACTTC.

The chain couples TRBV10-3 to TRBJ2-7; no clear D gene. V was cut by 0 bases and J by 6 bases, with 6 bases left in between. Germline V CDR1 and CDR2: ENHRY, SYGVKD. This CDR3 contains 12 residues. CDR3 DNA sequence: TGTGCCATCAGTGAGTCAGAGGTCGAGCAGTACTTC. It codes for CAISESEVEQYF.

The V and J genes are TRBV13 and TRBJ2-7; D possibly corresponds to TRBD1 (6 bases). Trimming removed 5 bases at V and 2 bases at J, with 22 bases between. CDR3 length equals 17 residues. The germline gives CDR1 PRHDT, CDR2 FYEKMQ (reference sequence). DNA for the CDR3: TGTGCCAGCAGCCCAAACAGGGCACTCCCGATGGCCTACGAGCAGTACTTC. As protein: CASSPNRALPMAYEQYF.

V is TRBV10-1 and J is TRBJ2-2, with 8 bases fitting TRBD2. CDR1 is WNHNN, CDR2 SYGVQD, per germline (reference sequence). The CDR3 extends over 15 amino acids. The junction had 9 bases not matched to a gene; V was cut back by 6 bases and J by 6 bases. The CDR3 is CASSRFDGGAGELFF. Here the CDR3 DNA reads TGCGCCAGCAGCCGTTTTGACGGGGGGGCCGGGGAGCTGTTTTTT.

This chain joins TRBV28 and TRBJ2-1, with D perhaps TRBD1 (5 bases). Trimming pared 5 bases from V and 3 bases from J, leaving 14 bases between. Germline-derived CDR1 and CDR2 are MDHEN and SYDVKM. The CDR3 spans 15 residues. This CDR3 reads CASSPSDIVYNEQFF. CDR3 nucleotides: TGTGCCAGCAGTCCATCGGACATTGTCTACAATGAGCAGTTCTTC.

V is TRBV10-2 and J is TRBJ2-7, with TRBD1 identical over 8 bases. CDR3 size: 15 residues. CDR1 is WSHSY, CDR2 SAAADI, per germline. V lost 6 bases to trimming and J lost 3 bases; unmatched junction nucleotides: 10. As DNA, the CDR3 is TGCGCCAGCAGGAGTTTGACAGGGGCAAACTACGAGCAGTACTTC. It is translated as CASRSLTGANYEQYF.

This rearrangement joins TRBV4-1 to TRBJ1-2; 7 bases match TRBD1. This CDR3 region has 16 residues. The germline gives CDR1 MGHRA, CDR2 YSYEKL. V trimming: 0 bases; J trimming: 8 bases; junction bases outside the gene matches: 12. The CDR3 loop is CASSQDWTGDSWGYTF. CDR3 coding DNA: TGCGCCAGCAGCCAAGATTGGACAGGAGACTCATGGGGCTACACCTTC.

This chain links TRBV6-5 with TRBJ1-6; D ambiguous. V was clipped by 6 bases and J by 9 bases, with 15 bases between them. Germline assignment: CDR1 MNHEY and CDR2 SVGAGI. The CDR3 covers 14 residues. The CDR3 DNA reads TGTGCCAGCAGAATCGACTCTAGCTCTTCACCCCTCCACTTT. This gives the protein CASRIDSSSSPLHF.

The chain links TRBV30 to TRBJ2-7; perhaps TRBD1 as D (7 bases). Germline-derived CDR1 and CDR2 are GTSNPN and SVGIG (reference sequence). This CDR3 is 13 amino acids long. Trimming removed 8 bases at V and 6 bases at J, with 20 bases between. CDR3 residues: CARSGQRGGEQYF. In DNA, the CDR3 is TGTGCCCGCTCGGGACAGAGGGGAGGCGAGCAGTACTTC.

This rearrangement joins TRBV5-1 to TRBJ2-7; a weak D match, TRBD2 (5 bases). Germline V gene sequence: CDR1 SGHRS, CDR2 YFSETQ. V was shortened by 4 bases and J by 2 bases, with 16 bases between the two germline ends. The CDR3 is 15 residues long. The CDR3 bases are TGCGCCAGCAGCACCCTCGACGGGGAACCCTACGAGCAGTACTTC. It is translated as CASSTLDGEPYEQYF.